This T cell receptor beta chain emerged from a study of cytomegalovirus exposure and HLA in healthy donors listed by TCRdb under 2017. With respect to the entire study: According to an earlier analysis of several hundred of the donors, about 179 million T cells yielded 100 million or so unique TCR beta sequences and less than 300 Gb of sequence data. The study aimed to test whether signatures of past pathogen exposure could be identified by cataloging public T cell receptors. The T cell repertoires of roughly 660 subjects were profiled by immunosequencing and related to cytomegalovirus serostatus. The genetic ancestry cluster associated with self-reported Caucasian donors included over 65% of the 398 genotyped donors. On average, around 240,000 unique TCR beta nucleotide sequences were sequenced per donor among fewer than 500 genotyped donors of the cohort, with 15% to 20% of those sequences being non-productive. About 330 gigabases of sequencing data and approximately 91 million unique TCR sequences made up an early release that covered some 640 HLA-typed donors. Class I and class II HLA loci were covered by the typing at four-digit resolution. Genome-wide SNP genotypes for about 60% of the 666 donors were used in a later genetic analysis, which treated that subset as a discovery cohort. Rather than using new phenotypic data, the later analysis identified candidate immune exposures from TCR beta sequences and from how often those sequences occurred across donors. The number of donors typed differed by locus, with about 629-630 for A, B, C, DRB1 and DQB1, roughly 550 for DQA1, 600 to 610 for DPA1, and some 440 for DPB1. Besides the first cohort of around 700 subjects, a separate validation cohort made up of 120 different subjects was used. An earlier analysis of 450 to 750 of the donors used high-throughput TCR beta sequencing to judge whether each TCR beta V gene segment behaved as functional or pseudogenic. Alongside the repertoire data, information on donor age, sex, ethnicity and CMV serostatus was compiled. Five DR-DQ haplotypes were handled as single units for association and clustering, since linkage in the cohort was strong. To predict cytomegalovirus infection status, the study brought together high-throughput TCR immunosequencing, statistical association of individual TCRs with disease status, and machine learning. All discovery cohort repertoires had been generated on a single sequencing platform. To study patterns of TCR occurrence, a later analysis re-analyzed previously published TCR beta repertoires from around 660 donors and added high-resolution HLA genotyping. What the study reported, not specific to this receptor: In an earlier analysis of about 540 of the donors, most TCR beta V segments were observed in productive rearrangements about 87% or about 30% of the time, broadly matching IMGT annotations. The earlier analysis of about 600 of the donors excluded fewer than 20 rarely observed V segments, including chromosome 9 orphons, because counts were too low. In a later analysis, HLA-associated TCR beta chains showed more clonal expansion and lower generation probabilities than non-associated chains that were equally common. When HLA alleles, especially DR and DQ, strongly co-occurred, TCR associations were difficult to assign to individual alleles. Most TCR sequences were observed very rarely across donors, whereas some public TCRs were present in many individuals. V-gene and J-gene trimming of TCR beta chains was associated with a missense DCLRE1C variant in a later genetic analysis, and the association was replicated in an independent cohort. According to a later analysis, parvovirus B19, influenza, CMV and Epstein-Barr virus appeared linked to several top co-occurrence clusters. Correlated functional status among segregating V segments might be attributable to linkage disequilibrium, but an unknown experimental factor could not be ruled out. Some IMGT-functional V segments, including TRBV6-2 and TRBV6-3, could not be distinguished by the 87-base-pair reads and were therefore excluded. CMV serostatus was the only immune exposure information available for the cohort. In a later analysis, the rate of TCR association differed among HLA loci, with DRB1 alleles having the most associated TCRs and HLA-C alleles having the fewest. In a later genetic analysis, fewer N-insertions in productive TCRs were reported among donors in an Asian-associated ancestry cluster than the 666-donor mean. A cluster of highly shared sequence variants was judged likely to be a technical artifact of the sequencing pipeline. The classifier was reported to diagnose cytomegalovirus status with high specificity and sensitivity in both the original cohort and the validation cohort. The study listed approximately 150 TCR beta chains as associated with cytomegalovirus. A later analysis associated about 17,000 TCR beta sequences with specific HLA alleles at a false discovery rate of 0.05. The authors suggested that the approach could potentially be extended to other disease states and immunological phenotypes. A later analysis found that most CMV-associated TCR beta chains appeared HLA-restricted, with HLA associations seemingly driven largely by CMV exposure. A further reported finding was that TCR beta sequences accurately predicted the HLA-A and HLA-B alleles for most subjects in the first cohort. This cohort had only TCR beta chains sequenced, and the lack of alpha or paired-chain data limited which features could be detected. In vitro tests confirmed that a few of the cytomegalovirus-associated TCR beta chains recognize cytomegalovirus antigens. Because HLA typing was missing for some donors at each locus, association tests included only the typed subset. Sequencing depth was assumed to be roughly uniform across donors in the presence/absence analyses, though that assumption may not hold.

As to this clone: The antigen it recognizes is unknown. No much larger clonotype is one base removed from it; base qualities were not supplied.

Library creation used the immunoSEQ multiplex PCR assay. The multiplex PCR relied on a mix of 60 forward primers for TCR Vbeta segments and 13 reverse primers for TCR Jbeta segments. The CDR3 region of rearranged TCR beta genes was amplified from genomic DNA with a multiplex PCR assay. On the Illumina HiSeq System, the amplified TCR beta libraries were sequenced as 87-base-pair reads. Regarding the original processing steps: In a later analysis, some 80 million unique TCR beta chains were counted across the 650 to 700 repertoires, and about 9.9 million of these chains were shared by at least two donors. To remove PCR and sequencing errors, raw reads were error-corrected and collapsed into unique sequences using a nearest-neighbor algorithm that merged closely related sequences. V, D and J gene segments were assigned by aligning CDR3 sequences to IMGT reference sequences. For a sequence to be retained, at least a six-nucleotide match to both a V gene segment and a J gene segment was required. Rearrangements were classified as productive when the CDR3 lacked stop codons and remained in frame with V and J, and all other rearrangements were classified as non-productive. Following IMGT convention, CDR3 was defined as the stretch from the second conserved V-encoded cysteine up to the conserved J-encoded phenylalanine. Sequences without an unambiguous match to a single V gene segment were excluded from the earlier analysis of 450 to 750 of the donors. An earlier analysis of about 590 of the donors classified V segments as functional when productive rearrangements were above 56.7% and as segregating when the standard deviation between donors was above 5%. A statistical classification framework was built to diagnose cytomegalovirus status from the catalog of TCR beta chain sequences. In a later analysis, TCR nucleotide sequences were compared against IMGT/GENE-DB human TR gene sequences so that V and J genes could be assigned. The TCRdist pipeline was used in a later analysis to assign CDR3 sequences and most-parsimonious VDJ recombination scenarios. In a later analysis, each TCR beta chain was defined by its CDR3 amino acid sequence together with its V-gene family, and reads lacking a unique V-gene family were excluded. To address suspected cross-contamination and a sequencing artifact, a later analysis removed around 600 highly shared, low-generation-probability nucleotide sequences. In a later analysis, a clonal expansion index was calculated for each public chain from normalized within-repertoire ranks of inferred template counts. In a later analysis, generation probabilities were computed using a VDJ recombination model fitted to out-of-frame rearrangements, and the results were checked against IGoR. In a later analysis, hypergeometric tests were used to score TCR-TCR, TCR-HLA and TCR-CMV co-occurrence, with a repertoire-size bias correction applied to TCR pairs. A later analysis estimated false discovery rates by permuting HLA or CMV assignments 20 times. A later analysis grouped co-occurring TCRs with DBSCAN, adding TCRdist sequence similarity when clustering within HLA-allele-positive subsets. For co-occurrence clustering, repertoires with fewer than 30,000 or more than 120,000 public chains were excluded, along with 5 or 6 repertoires with anomalous nucleotide sharing. Sourced from immuneACCESS, this table was stored by TCRdb with only in-frame sequences that have V and J called. A share of the clones is absent; for the studies checked, an unresolved V gene accounts for under half, and the remainder has no known explanation. V, J and clone size are taken as reported in that table, and D and trimming were inferred from the DNA itself. This sample gives 150,000 or so clones in total; 60% to 80% of them show up just once. The leading ten clones occupy around 1.3% of the sample.

From the cysteine up to the phenylalanine, the CDR3 has a length of 17 residues. Only CDR3 DNA is held: 51 bases, read in frame from base 1. The V end gives up 4 bases and the J end 2 bases, leaving 9 bases in the junction not matched to a gene. In the germline V gene, CDR1 corresponds to MGHRA and CDR2 to YSYEKL. The cohort was made up of 500 to 850 healthy bone marrow donors. All cohort members were sampled while nominally healthy, although unrecorded immune exposures were likely present. The donor tested CMV seronegative and was one of the 352 seronegative cohort members. A peripheral blood sample was provided by each donor, and peripheral blood mononuclear cells were used for TCR beta sequencing. Genomic DNA extraction from the blood cell samples was performed with the Qiagen DNeasy Blood Extraction Kit.

The V and J segments used are TRBV4-1 and TRBJ2-1, with 9 central nucleotides matching TRBD2. Sequencing was done on a sample of PBMCs. The receptor was isolated from a woman between 25 and 40 years old in good health and CMV-seronegative. The bases are TGCGCCAGCAGCCCCACTCCCAAGCGGGGGGCCTACAATGAGCAGTTCTTC. Translated, this gives CASSPTPKRGAYNEQFF.